The sequence of this T cell receptor (beta chain) was determined in a study of post-analysis software for immune sequencing data (dated by TCRdb to between 2014 and 2017). Concerning the study at large: Disease courses on record covered relapsing-remitting, secondary progressive and progressive-relapsing multiple sclerosis, though some patients had no subtype annotation. A subset of samples was prepared in parallel using single-end sample barcoding, then pooled and co-amplified after Illumina adapter ligation. The patient repertoires were set against around eleven previously published healthy control repertoires from donors whose ages ranged from roughly 6 to 27 years.

With respect to this clonotype: The specificity of this receptor is unknown. A junction end diverges from the germline sequence, so it may reflect a read error.

To demonstrate the VDJtools post-analysis software, TCR beta repertoires were profiled from the peripheral blood of 10 to 15 young patients with multiple sclerosis. The multiple sclerosis patients were children and adolescents between roughly 6 and 15 years of age. From cysteine to phenylalanine, the CDR3 is 15 amino acids long. The kept DNA is CDR3 alone, 45 bases in frame from the first base. Overall study outcomes, separate from this receptor: Significantly higher frequencies in patients than in controls were found for about five TRBV segments, including TRBV5-6, TRBV5-1 and TRBV20-1. Significantly lower normalized Chao1 diversity was found in multiple sclerosis patients than in controls, suggesting substantial peripheral T-cell clonal expansion. The control group was slightly older than the multiple sclerosis patient group. When samples were clustered directly using the F measure, samples prepared in the same batch co-clustered strongly, which prompted a batch-effect correction.

Receptor amplification or capture employed PCR. Sequenced using an Illumina HiSeq 2500. To reduce PCR and sequencing biases, unique molecular identifiers were incorporated into the TCR beta cDNA libraries. Approximately 500,000 cDNA molecules were obtained for every 1 to 10 million input T cells, so each molecule roughly corresponded to one T cell. The patient libraries were prepared and sequenced using the same protocol as the earlier healthy control dataset. Within a given batch, samples were prepared together, multiplexed and sequenced on the same HiSeq lane. For the original study's pipeline: Raw barcoded reads were processed with MIGEC, and single-read molecular identifier groups were discarded before consensus assembly and CDR3 extraction. VDJtools was used for post-analysis of the clonotype tables, and diversity was normalized by down-sampling every dataset to the size of the smallest sample. Repertoire overlap clustering matched CDR3 amino acid but not nucleotide sequences to correct batch-related cross-sample contamination. TCRdb reworked the public reads: Q25 trimming with fastp, MiXCR clone assembly, productive beta chains retained. Rows with a matching CDR3 protein are joined into one entry that keeps the most common DNA and genes. The V and J calls were determined by TCRdb, not by the authors. Recorded for this sample are some 690,000 distinct CDR3 sequences; around 27% of them occurred a single time. The ten top clones hold around 0.56% of the sample.

The chain was built from TRBV12-3 or TRBV12-4 and TRBJ2-1; 9 central nucleotides agree with TRBD2. Sequences were obtained from blood. The source is a girl between 5 and 17 years old with multiple sclerosis. The DNA reads TGTGCCAGCAGTCTAGCGGGGAGGGTCGTAGATGAGCAGTTCTTC. Translated, it reads CASSLAGRVVDEQFF.